These 30 T cell receptor beta chains share one sample of origin, sequenced in a study of T-cell reconstitution after alpha-beta-depleted transplantation in children. Unique molecular identifiers were incorporated during preparation of the TCRbeta library. MiXCR, run by TCRdb on the PCR reads, gives a single entry per CDR3 protein. The table shows roughly 300,000 distinct CDR3 sequences, with 11% occurring only once. Here the sequenced sample was peripheral blood, taken 180 days after TCRalphabeta/CD19-depleted stem cell transplant. Receptors originate from a male patient under 10 years old who had a stem cell transplant for chronic granulomatous disease, so the T cells may come from the graft donor.

This clonotype was seen repeatedly, ten times or more. This CDR3 is CATSPYPAGQAYEQYF. The CDR3 region has the DNA TGTGCCACCAGCCCATATCCAGCGGGACAGGCCTACGAGCAGTACTTC. J is TRBJ2-7 and V is TRBV15, with D possibly TRBD1 on 8 matching bases. Germline loops: CDR1 LNHNV, CDR2 YYDKDF (reference sequence). The CDR3 runs 16 residues. Trimming removed 5 bases at V and 2 bases at J, with 19 bases between.

The sample holds a few counts of this clonotype. This sequence joins TRBV14 and TRBJ2-7, with D perhaps TRBD1 (5 bases). The CDR3 spans 14 residues. Between the trimmed V and J ends, which lost 1 base and 2 bases, there was a span of 9 bases. Germline V gene data show CDR1 as SGHDN and CDR2 as FVKESK. CDR3 amino acids: CASSQGTFAYEQYF. The CDR3 coding sequence is TGTGCCAGCAGCCAAGGGACATTCGCCTACGAGCAGTACTTC.

The chain joins TRBV11-3 to TRBJ2-7; tentative D call: TRBD1 (6 bases). Looked up from germline, CDR1 is SGHNT and CDR2 is YENEEA. The CDR3 spans 13 residues. The V and J ends lost 3 bases and 6 bases respectively, with 12 bases between them. CDR3 sequence: CASSFIVGGEQYF. The CDR3 nucleotides read TGTGCCAGCAGCTTTATAGTAGGGGGCGAGCAGTACTTC.

This clonotype occurred many times. The V call is TRBV4-2, the J call TRBJ2-1, with D unclear. CDR3 length: 15 residues. The V gene lost 0 bases and the J gene lost 6 bases, with 12 bases spanning the gap. Germline V gene sequence: CDR1 LGHNA, CDR2 YNFKEQ. The CDR3 protein is CASSQDYKPRNEQFF. The CDR3 nucleotides are TGTGCCAGCAGCCAAGATTATAAGCCCCGCAATGAGCAGTTCTTC.

The chain combines TRBV3-1 with TRBJ2-2; 7 positions match TRBD2. With 4 bases clipped from V and 5 bases from J, the junction kept 10 bases outside the gene matches. Germline assignment: CDR1 LGHDT and CDR2 YNNKEL (reference sequence). CDR3 size: 16 residues. The CDR3 DNA reads TGTGCCAGCAGCCCTGGACTAGGTCATCGGACCGGGGAGCTGTTTTTT. Translated, it gives CASSPGLGHRTGELFF.

This clonotype was observed many times. The chain is built from TRBV12-3 or TRBV12-4 and TRBJ2-5; TRBD1 might be the D (6 bases). The CDR3 length is 13 residues. V shed 6 bases and J shed 2 bases, with 10 bases lying between them. The CDR3: CASSKDSQETQYF. The CDR3 DNA reads TGTGCCAGCAGCAAGGACAGTCAAGAGACCCAGTACTTC.

This clonotype was picked up many times. The V and J genes are TRBV15 and TRBJ1-5, with TRBD1 matching over 7 bases. The CDR3 totals 13 residues. Per the germline V gene, CDR1 is LNHNV and CDR2 is YYDKDF (reference sequence). J lost 6 bases, V lost 5 bases, and 4 bases had no gene match. CDR3 nucleotide sequence: TGTGCCACCAGCCCGACAGGGAGTCAGCCCCAGCATTTT. Protein sequence: CATSPTGSQPQHF.

Ten or more counts support this clonotype. J is TRBJ2-2 and V is TRBV24-1; no clear D gene. The germline V gene has CDR1 KGHDR and CDR2 SFDVKD. This CDR3 contains 18 residues. The ends were cut back, 5 bases at V and 0 bases at J, with 18 bases in the middle. The CDR3 coding sequence is TGTGCCACCAGTGGTGCCTCCGGGTCTGCCACGAACACCGGGGAGCTGTTTTTT. It translates to CATSGASGSATNTGELFF.

This clonotype was recorded at least ten times. This chain links TRBV7-6 with TRBJ2-3, with unresolved D. V dropped 0 bases and J dropped 5 bases, with 6 bases sitting between them. This CDR3 comprises 13 residues. CDR1 and CDR2 (germline): SGHVS, FNYEAQ. In nucleotides, the CDR3 is TGTGCCAGCAGCTTAGCACCCAGAGATACGCAGTATTTT. This gives the protein CASSLAPRDTQYF.

This clonotype was detected many times. One end of the junction varies from germline; a read error may be responsible. The chain links TRBV28 to TRBJ1-1; possibly TRBD1 for D (5 bases). The germline gives CDR1 MDHEN, CDR2 SYDVKM. CDR3 length: 14 residues. The CDR3 loop is CASSSGGLNTEAFF. Here the CDR3 DNA reads TGTGCCAGTAGTTCTGGGGGATTGAACACTGAAGCTTTCTTT.

This clonotype was seen at least ten times. This chain links TRBV20-1 with TRBJ2-1; 10 bases agree with TRBD1. This CDR3 is 14 amino acids long. V lost 5 bases, J lost 3 bases, and 4 bases stayed unmatched. CDR1 and CDR2 (germline): DFQATT, SNEGSKA (reference sequence). CDR3 loop: CSAAGQGVYNEQFF. CDR3 nucleotides: TGCAGTGCTGCCGGACAGGGGGTCTACAATGAGCAGTTCTTC.

This clonotype occurred many times. This chain joins TRBV7-9 and TRBJ2-3, with D uncertain. Trimming took 4 bases from V and 0 from J, leaving 11 bases between them. CDR1 SEHNR and CDR2 FQNEAQ come from the germline V gene (reference sequence). The CDR3 has 15 residues. The CDR3 bases are TGTGCCAGCAGCTCCTACTCAGCTAGCACAGATACGCAGTATTTT. Residues: CASSSYSASTDTQYF.

Turning to this clonotype: This may be a read error: a much more frequent sequence differs by one nucleotide. V gene TRBV12-3 or TRBV12-4 combines with J gene TRBJ1-4; no clear D. V was trimmed by 5 bases and J by 8 bases, leaving 12 bases between them. The CDR3 loop spans 13 amino acids. CDR3 DNA: TGTGCCAGCAGTGCTAGGACCTTGGAAAAACTGTTTTTT. Amino acids: CASSARTLEKLFF.

In its sample, this clonotype was seen many times. This chain links TRBV7-8 with TRBJ2-7; a weak D match, TRBD1 (5 bases). Trimming shortened V by 5 bases and J by 3 bases, and 20 bases separated the two germline ends. This CDR3 has 16 residues. Germline lookup yields CDR1 SGHVS and CDR2 FQNEAQ. This chain's CDR3 is CASSPVGVGQGYEQYF. For the CDR3, the DNA is TGTGCCAGCAGCCCCGTCGGCGTGGGCCAGGGCTACGAGCAGTACTTC.

This clonotype has just a few counts. The chain uses TRBV30 and TRBJ2-7, with TRBD2 identical over 10 bases. CDR1 is GTSNPN and CDR2 is SVGIG in the germline V gene (reference sequence). V gave up 0 bases and J gave up 11 bases; unmatched junction bases: 7. The CDR3 length is 13 residues. The CDR3 region is CAWSVGSGRTEYF. The DNA for the CDR3 is TGTGCCTGGAGTGTAGGTAGCGGGAGGACGGAGTACTTC.

This clonotype was detected ten times or more. The CDR3 sequence: CAIKRGGDEQYF. The CDR3 nucleotides are TGTGCCATCAAAAGGGGGGGAGACGAGCAGTACTTC. The chain combines TRBV10-3 with TRBJ2-7, with D possibly being TRBD2 (7 bases). The CDR3 is 12 residues long. The V gene's germline CDR1 is ENHRY and CDR2 SYGVKD. V lost 7 bases, J lost 5 bases, and 12 bases lay in between.

This clonotype has at least ten counts. CDR3 nucleotide sequence: TGCGCCAGCAGCCCCGGGAGTGCCGGCAATGAGCAGTTCTTC. This gives the protein CASSPGSAGNEQFF. This chain links TRBV5-1 with TRBJ2-1; D is possibly TRBD2 (6 bases). The CDR3 has 14 residues. Germline CDR1 SGHRS, CDR2 YFSETQ. Trimming shortened V by 4 bases and J by 6 bases, and 14 bases separated the two germline ends.

The V call is TRBV19, the J call TRBJ2-6; a possible D gene is TRBD2 (5 bases). Germline assignment: CDR1 LNHDA and CDR2 SQIVND (reference sequence). The CDR3 covers 17 residues. V was clipped by 3 bases and J by 0 bases, with 12 bases between them. CDR3 in amino acids: CASSIPRALSGANVLTF. CDR3 DNA sequence: TGTGCCAGTAGTATCCCGAGGGCCCTCTCTGGGGCCAACGTCCTGACTTTC.

This clonotype was found many times. The chain links TRBV10-3 to TRBJ1-5; 11 positions match TRBD1. This CDR3 has 19 residues. V shed 0 bases and J 1 base; nucleotides not matched to a gene: 8. Germline assignment: CDR1 ENHRY and CDR2 SYGVKD. CDR3: CAISESRDRGVMSNQPQHF. The CDR3 DNA reads as TGTGCCATCAGTGAGTCGAGGGACAGGGGGGTGATGAGCAATCAGCCCCAGCATTTT.

This clonotype was seen many times. The V and J genes are TRBV29-1 and TRBJ2-7, with D possibly called TRBD1 or TRBD2 (5 bases each). Trimming removed 1 base at V and 2 bases at J, with 12 bases between. There are 14 residues in the CDR3. Looked up from germline, CDR1 is SQVTM and CDR2 is ANQGSEA. The CDR3 protein is CSVEAGPRPYEQYF. The CDR3 DNA sequence: TGCAGCGTTGAAGCGGGGCCTAGACCCTACGAGCAGTACTTC.

This clonotype was found many times. The J gene is TRBJ2-1, the V gene TRBV5-6, with a weak D call TRBD1 (5 bases). The CDR3 consists of 17 residues. V lost 1 base, J lost 5 bases, and 19 bases lay in between. CDR1 is SGHDT and CDR2 is YYEEEE in the germline V gene. The CDR3 loop is CASSLTLTQGRNNEQFF. Written as DNA, the CDR3 is TGTGCCAGCAGCTTGACACTTACCCAGGGTAGGAACAATGAGCAGTTCTTC.

This clonotype was seen a handful of times. V gene TRBV29-1 combines with J gene TRBJ2-6, with a weak D call TRBD2 (6 bases). The V and J ends lost 4 bases and 0 bases respectively, with 7 bases between them. The CDR3 totals 14 residues. Germline-derived CDR1 and CDR2 are SQVTM and ANQGSEA. The CDR3 DNA is TGCAGCGTTGTCGGGAGCTCTGGGGCCAACGTCCTGACTTTC. Translating gives CSVVGSSGANVLTF.

Comments on this clonotype: One base away lies a much larger clone, so this may be a sequencing read error. The J gene is TRBJ2-3, the V gene TRBV5-1; the match to TRBD1 covers 7 bases. Looked up from germline, CDR1 is SGHRS and CDR2 is YFSETQ. This CDR3 has 14 residues. CDR3 in DNA: TGCGCCAGCAGCTTGGAGTCGGGGACAGATATGCAGTATTTT. Translating it yields CASSLESGTDMQYF.

This clonotype has at least ten counts. The chain recombines TRBV20-1 with TRBJ2-5; D may be TRBD2 (6 bases). CDR3 size: 14 residues. V lost 0 bases to trimming and J lost 5 bases, with 13 bases between them. Per the germline V gene, CDR1 is DFQATT and CDR2 is SNEGSKA (reference sequence). CDR3 region: CSARDGGRSETQYF. The CDR3 region has the DNA TGCAGTGCTAGAGACGGGGGTCGGTCGGAGACCCAGTACTTC.

The table lists this clonotype with many counts. The chain employs TRBV12-3 or TRBV12-4 and TRBJ2-4; no firm D call. The CDR3 has 16 residues. Trimming took off 5 bases at V and 1 base at J, with 15 bases between the two ends. The CDR3 nucleotides are TGTGCCAGCAGTCCGAGTAGGTTAGGGGCCAAAAACATTCAGTACTTC. Amino acids: CASSPSRLGAKNIQYF.

This clonotype has at least ten counts. The chain couples TRBV20-1 to TRBJ1-1; possible D gene TRBD1, 6 bases. There are 15 residues in the CDR3. Germline V CDR1 and CDR2: DFQATT, SNEGSKA (reference sequence). Between the trimmed V and J ends, which lost 0 bases and 1 base, there was a span of 12 bases. DNA of the CDR3: TGCAGTGCTAGAGATCCCTCAGGGGCGAACACTGAAGCTTTCTTT. It is translated as CSARDPSGANTEAFF.

This clonotype has a handful of counts. This chain uses TRBV14 with TRBJ1-1, with no clear D. Germline assignment: CDR1 SGHDN and CDR2 FVKESK. CDR3 length: 14 residues. With 0 bases removed from V and 6 bases from J, the gap between germline ends came to 11 bases. The CDR3 DNA is TGTGCCAGCAGCCAAGATGGAGGTGGGGCTGAAGCTTTCTTT. Residues: CASSQDGGGAEAFF.

CDR3 nucleotide sequence: TGTGCCAGCAGCTTAGGGACAGGTATTATGGGAGATACGCAGTATTTT. Translated: CASSLGTGIMGDTQYF. This sequence joins TRBV7-6 and TRBJ2-3; 7 bases are a match to TRBD1. CDR3 size: 16 residues. Germline V gene data show CDR1 as SGHVS and CDR2 as FNYEAQ. V was clipped by 1 base and J by 5 bases; unmatched bases: 9. The whole variable domain, filled in from reference TRBV7-6 and TRBJ2-3, reads GAGVSQSPRYKVTKRGQDVALRCDPISGHVSLYWYRQALGQGPEFLTYFNYEAQQDKSGLPNDRFSAERPEGSISTLTIQRTEQRDSAMYRCASSLGTGIMGDTQYFGPGTRLTVL.

This clonotype has ten or more counts. The rearrangement uses TRBV6-5 and TRBJ1-1; TRBD1 might be the D (5 bases). Looked up from germline, CDR1 is MNHEY and CDR2 is SVGAGI. There are 14 residues in the CDR3. V shed 5 bases and J shed 4 bases, with 14 bases lying between them. The CDR3 is CASSPGWEGTEAFF. The DNA of the CDR3 is TGTGCCAGCAGTCCAGGGTGGGAGGGCACTGAAGCTTTCTTT.

This clonotype was counted ten times or more. V is TRBV5-1 and J is TRBJ1-2; D gene uncertain. Trimming took 4 bases from V and 4 from J, leaving 14 bases between them. The CDR3 consists of 14 residues. Germline V lookup: CDR1 SGHRS, CDR2 YFSETQ. The CDR3 spells CASSGLVGLYGYTF. The CDR3, as DNA: TGCGCCAGCAGCGGACTAGTGGGCCTCTATGGCTACACCTTC.